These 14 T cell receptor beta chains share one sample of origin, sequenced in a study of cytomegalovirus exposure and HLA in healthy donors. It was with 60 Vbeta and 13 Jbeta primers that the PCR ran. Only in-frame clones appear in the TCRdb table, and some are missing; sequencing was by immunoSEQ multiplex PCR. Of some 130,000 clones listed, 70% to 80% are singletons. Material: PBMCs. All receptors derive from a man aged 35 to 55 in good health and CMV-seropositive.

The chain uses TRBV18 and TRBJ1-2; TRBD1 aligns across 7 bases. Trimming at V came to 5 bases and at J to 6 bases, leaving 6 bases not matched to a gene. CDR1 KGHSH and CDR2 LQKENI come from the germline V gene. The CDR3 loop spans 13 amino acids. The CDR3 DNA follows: TGTGCCAGCTCAATTGACAGGGATAATGGCTACACCTTC. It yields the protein CASSIDRDNGYTF.

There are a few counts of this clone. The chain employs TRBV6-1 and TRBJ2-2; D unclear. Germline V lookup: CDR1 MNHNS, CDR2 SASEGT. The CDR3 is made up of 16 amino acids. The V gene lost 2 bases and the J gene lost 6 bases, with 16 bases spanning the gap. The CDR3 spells CASSERGLPHSGELFF. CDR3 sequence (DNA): TGTGCCAGCAGTGAACGTGGGCTCCCACACTCCGGGGAGCTGTTTTTT.

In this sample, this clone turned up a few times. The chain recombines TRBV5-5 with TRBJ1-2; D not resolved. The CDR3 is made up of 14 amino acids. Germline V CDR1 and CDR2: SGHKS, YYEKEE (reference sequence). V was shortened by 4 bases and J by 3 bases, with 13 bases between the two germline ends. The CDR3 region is CASSLAGPDYGYTF. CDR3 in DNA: TGTGCCAGCAGCCTAGCCGGGCCGGACTATGGCTACACCTTC.

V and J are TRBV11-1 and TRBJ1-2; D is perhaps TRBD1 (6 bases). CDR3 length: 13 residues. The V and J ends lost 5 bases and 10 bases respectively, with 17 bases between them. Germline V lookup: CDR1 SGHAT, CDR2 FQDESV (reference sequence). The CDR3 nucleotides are TGTGCCAGCAGCCCACAGGGTCCTGGTGACTACACCTTC. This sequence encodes CASSPQGPGDYTF. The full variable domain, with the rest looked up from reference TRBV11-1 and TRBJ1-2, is EAEVAQSPRYKITEKSQAVAFWCDPISGHATLYWYRQILGQGPELLVQFQDESVVDDSQLPKDRFSAERLKGVDSTLKIQPAELGDSAMYLCASSPQGPGDYTFGSGTRLTVV.

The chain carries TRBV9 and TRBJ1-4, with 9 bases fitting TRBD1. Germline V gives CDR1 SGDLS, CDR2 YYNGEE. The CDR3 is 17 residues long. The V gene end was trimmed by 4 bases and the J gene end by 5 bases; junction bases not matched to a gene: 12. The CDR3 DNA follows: TGTGCCAGCAGCCCGGGGACAGGGATTGGGGTGAATGAAAAACTGTTTTTT. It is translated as CASSPGTGIGVNEKLFF.

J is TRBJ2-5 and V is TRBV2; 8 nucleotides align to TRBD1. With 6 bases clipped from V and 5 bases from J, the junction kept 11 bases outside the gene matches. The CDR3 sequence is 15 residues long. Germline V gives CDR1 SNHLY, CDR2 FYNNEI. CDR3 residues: CASSRMYDRGETQYF. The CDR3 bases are TGTGCCAGCAGCAGAATGTACGACAGGGGTGAGACCCAGTACTTC.

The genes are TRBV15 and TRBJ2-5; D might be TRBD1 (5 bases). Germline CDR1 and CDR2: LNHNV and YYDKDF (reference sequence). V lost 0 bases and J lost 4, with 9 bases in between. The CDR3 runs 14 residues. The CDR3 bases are TGTGCCACCAGCAGAGATGGGGCAGGAGAGACCCAGTACTTC. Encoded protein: CATSRDGAGETQYF.

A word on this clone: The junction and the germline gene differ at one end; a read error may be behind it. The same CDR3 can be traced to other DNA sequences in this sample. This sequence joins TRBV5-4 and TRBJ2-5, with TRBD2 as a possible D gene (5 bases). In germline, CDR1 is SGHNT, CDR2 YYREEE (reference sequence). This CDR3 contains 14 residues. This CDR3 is CASSATLGLETQYF. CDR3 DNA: TGTGCTAGCAGCGCGACACTAGGTTTGGAGACCCAGTACTTC.

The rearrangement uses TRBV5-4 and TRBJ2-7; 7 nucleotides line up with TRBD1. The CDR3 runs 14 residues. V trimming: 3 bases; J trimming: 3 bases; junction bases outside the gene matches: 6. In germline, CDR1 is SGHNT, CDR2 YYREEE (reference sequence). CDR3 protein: CASSSPGQNYEQYF. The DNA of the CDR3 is TGTGCCAGCAGCTCCCCGGGACAGAACTACGAGCAGTACTTC.

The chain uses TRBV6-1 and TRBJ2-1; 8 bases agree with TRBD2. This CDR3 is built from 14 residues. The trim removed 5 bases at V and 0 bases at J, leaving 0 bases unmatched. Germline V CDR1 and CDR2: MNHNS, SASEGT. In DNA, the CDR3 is TGTGCCAGCAGTACTAGCGGCTCCTACAATGAGCAGTTCTTC. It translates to CASSTSGSYNEQFF.

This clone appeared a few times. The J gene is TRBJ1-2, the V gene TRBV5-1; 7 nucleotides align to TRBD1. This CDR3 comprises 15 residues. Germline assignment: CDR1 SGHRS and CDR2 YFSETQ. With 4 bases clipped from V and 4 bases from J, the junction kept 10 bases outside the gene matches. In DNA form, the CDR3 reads TGCGCCAGCAGCGCGAACTGGGACAGCCTCTATGGCTACACCTTC. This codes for CASSANWDSLYGYTF.

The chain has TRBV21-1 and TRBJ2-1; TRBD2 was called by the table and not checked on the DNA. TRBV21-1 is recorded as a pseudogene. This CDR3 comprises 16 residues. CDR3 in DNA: TGTGCCAGCAGCAAAGGGGGCGGGAGCTCCTACAATGAGCAGTTCTTC. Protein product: CASSKGGGSSYNEQFF.

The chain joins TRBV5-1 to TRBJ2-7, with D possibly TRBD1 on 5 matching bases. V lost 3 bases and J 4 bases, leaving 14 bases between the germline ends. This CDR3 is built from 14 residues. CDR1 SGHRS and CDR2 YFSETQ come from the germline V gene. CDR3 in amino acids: CASSSQGQGYEQYF. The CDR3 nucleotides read TGCGCCAGCAGCTCCCAAGGGCAGGGTTACGAGCAGTACTTC.

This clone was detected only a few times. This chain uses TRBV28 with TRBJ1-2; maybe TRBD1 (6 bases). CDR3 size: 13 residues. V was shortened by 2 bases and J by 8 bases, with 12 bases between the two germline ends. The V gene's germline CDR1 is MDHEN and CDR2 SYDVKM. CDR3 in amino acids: CASSLDRIEGYTF. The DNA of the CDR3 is TGTGCCAGCAGTTTAGACAGGATTGAGGGCTACACCTTC.